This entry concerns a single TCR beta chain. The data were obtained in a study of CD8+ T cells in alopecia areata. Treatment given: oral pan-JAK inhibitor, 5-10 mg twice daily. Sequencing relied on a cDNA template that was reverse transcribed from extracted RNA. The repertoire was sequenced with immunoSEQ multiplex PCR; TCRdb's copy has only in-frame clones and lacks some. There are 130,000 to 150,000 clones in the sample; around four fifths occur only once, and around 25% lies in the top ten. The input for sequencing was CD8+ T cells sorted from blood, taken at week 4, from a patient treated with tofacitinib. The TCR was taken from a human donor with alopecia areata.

The CDR3 sequence: CASSPLTGTLREQYF. The CDR3 DNA reads as TGTGCCAGCAGCCCACTGACAGGGACTCTACGAGAGCAGTACTTC. J is TRBJ2-7 and V is TRBV13, with D tentatively TRBD1 (7 bases). V was shortened by 5 bases and J by 7 bases, with 21 bases between the two germline ends. The CDR3 consists of 15 residues. The germline gives CDR1 PRHDT, CDR2 FYEKMQ (reference sequence).